The rows below give T cell receptor beta chains drawn from one sample of a study of blood T cell repertoires in COVID-19. The method was immunoSEQ multiplex PCR; TCRdb's version includes in-frame clones alone and lacks a portion of them. The sample contains over 75,000 clones, 88% of which appear only once. Sequences were obtained from peripheral blood. The receptors shown here come from a man over 45 with COVID-19, enrolled during active disease. The CDR3 runs from the conserved cysteine through the conserved F or W. The D gene is left open where the match is weak. The size entry is marked missing in some rows and otherwise reads once, few, many or a size class.

D gene,V gene,J gene,CDR3 length,clone size,CDR3 DNA,CDR3 protein
TRBD1,TRBV2,TRBJ1-5,14,-,TGTGCCAGCATTATGGACAGGGGAGGCCAGCCCCAGCATTTT,CASIMDRGGQPQHF
TRBD1,TRBV6-1,TRBJ1-2,13,-,TGTGCCAGCAGTGAGGCCCCAGGGGGCGGCTACACCTTC,CASSEAPGGGYTF
TRBD1,TRBV7-2,TRBJ1-5,16,-,TGTGCCAGCAGCCCTACGACAGGGAGGTCTGAGCAGCCCCAGCATTTT,CASSPTTGRSEQPQHF
-,TRBV5-4,TRBJ1-2,14,-,TGTGCCAGCACTCTCCAGAGGACTAACTATGGCTACACCTTC,CASTLQRTNYGYTF
-,TRBV27,TRBJ1-6,15,few,TGTGCCAGCAGGCGAAAAGCACAGAATAATTCACCCCTCCACTTT,CASRRKAQNNSPLHF
TRBD1,TRBV10-3,TRBJ2-1,12,-,TGTGCCATCAGGACAGGGTTTGGGGAGCAGTTCTTC,CAIRTGFGEQFF
-,TRBV5-1,TRBJ2-2,15,-,TGCGCCAGCGGCACGGACAATATGGTCACCGGGGAGCTGTTTTTT,CASGTDNMVTGELFF
-,TRBV2,TRBJ1-2,13,-,TGTGCCAGCAGACCGGGACAAAACTATGGCTACACCTTC,CASRPGQNYGYTF
-,TRBV25-1,TRBJ2-5,14,-,TGTGCCAGCAGTATCGGACTCCTCCAAGAGACCCAGTACTTC,CASSIGLLQETQYF
-,TRBV5-5,TRBJ2-7,13,-,TGTGCCAGCAGCTTGGGCAGGGCCTACGAGCAGTACTTC,CASSLGRAYEQYF
-,TRBV25-1,TRBJ1-2,14,few,TGTGCCAGCAGTCGGCAGGGCTCTAACTATGGCTACACCTTC,CASSRQGSNYGYTF
-,TRBV21-1,TRBJ2-1,12,-,TGTGCCAGCAGCGGGACAGGAGGTGAGCAGTTCTTC,CASSGTGGEQFF
-,TRBV12-3/TRBV12-4,TRBJ1-1,13,few,TGTGCCAGCAGTTTAGAGCCGGTCACTGAAGCTTTCTTT,CASSLEPVTEAFF
-,TRBV12-3/TRBV12-4,TRBJ2-7,13,once,TGTGCCAGCAGTTTGGTTCGACACTACGAGCAGTACTTC,CASSLVRHYEQYF